The sequence of this T cell receptor (beta chain) was determined in a study of blood T cell repertoires in COVID-19. Study at large: Samples came from the United States, Italy and Spain, spanning acute and convalescent COVID-19.

Study members were between about 18 and 100 years old and lived in 24 US regions. Cohort placement rested on clinical history that participants reported themselves. Per the original data handling: From reference gene primer amplification, estimates of nucleated cell counts were derived. Measured with immunoSEQ multiplex PCR; TCRdb has only the in-frame clones, and not every one. V and J calls and clone size are copied from that table; D and trimming were computed from the DNA. The data contain roughly 280,000 clones, about nine tenths of them singletons. The V gene lost 6 bases and the J gene lost 1 base, with 14 bases spanning the gap. CDR1 and CDR2 from the germline V gene are SGHRS and YFSETQ. The CDR3 runs 15 residues.

The sequence was collected from a young woman with acute COVID-19. Sequencing was performed on PBMCs or T cells enriched from blood (not recorded which). J is TRBJ2-1 and V is TRBV5-1; D perhaps matches TRBD1 (6 bases). CDR3 loop: CASNGGTGSYNEQFF. CDR3 coding DNA: TGCGCCAGCAACGGTGGAACAGGGTCCTACAATGAGCAGTTCTTC.